These 8 T cell receptor beta chains were all obtained from the same sample, sequenced in a study of STAT5B mutations in CD4+ large granular lymphocyte leukemia. The assay was immunoSEQ multiplex PCR, and TCRdb's table has in-frame clones only and misses some. This sample carries around 10,000 clones, approximately 80% of them seen once, and the ten largest clones take 65% to 75%. The sample was PBMCs. Source of these receptors: a man aged 55 to 70 with CD4+ T-cell large granular lymphocyte leukemia.

V gene TRBV11-2 combines with J gene TRBJ2-5; D may be TRBD2 (6 bases). This CDR3 is built from 15 residues. Germline lookup yields CDR1 SGHAT and CDR2 FQNNGV. V was trimmed by 3 bases and J by 5 bases, leaving 16 bases between them. CDR3 in DNA: TGTGCCAGCAGCTTCCTAGGGAGGTCTGGGGAGACCCAGTACTTC. Protein: CASSFLGRSGETQYF.

V gene TRBV10-2 combines with J gene TRBJ2-7, with D hard to call. The length of the CDR3 is 8 residues. Germline V gene sequence: CDR1 WSHSY, CDR2 SAAADI. Trimming removed 7 bases at V and 7 bases at J, with 2 bases between. In DNA, the CDR3 is TGCGCCAGCAAGGAGCAGTACTTC. Residues: CASKEQYF.

The CDR3 protein is CASSLGVSSSYEQYF. Written as DNA, the CDR3 is TGTGCCAGCAGCCTAGGAGTATCGAGCAGTTACGAGCAGTACTTC. The V gene is TRBV16, the J gene TRBJ2-7, with no clear D. Trimming stripped 4 bases from V and 4 bases from J, with 17 bases between. This CDR3 has 15 residues. Germline V gene sequence: CDR1 KGHSY, CDR2 FQNENV.

The rearrangement uses TRBV7-3 and TRBJ2-2; TRBD2 agrees at 7 bases. Unmatched junction bases numbered 2, after V lost 5 bases and J lost 2 bases. In germline, CDR1 is SGHTA, CDR2 FQGTGA. The CDR3 is made up of 14 amino acids. The CDR3 region has the DNA TGTGCCAGCAGCCGGGACTACAACACCGGGGAGCTGTTTTTT. Translation gives CASSRDYNTGELFF.

This clone was picked up a small number of times. V is TRBV30 and J is TRBJ1-1, with 10 bases lining up with TRBD1. Germline lookup yields CDR1 GTSNPN and CDR2 SVGIG (reference sequence). The V segment lost 5 bases and the J segment 7 bases; nucleotides outside the gene matches: 7. CDR3 length equals 13 residues. Here the CDR3 reads CAWLDRGSIEAFF. Here the CDR3 DNA reads TGTGCCTGGCTGGACAGGGGGAGTATTGAAGCTTTCTTT.

The chain links TRBV7-6 to TRBJ2-3; 10 positions match TRBD2. J gave up 2 bases and V 2 bases, and 1 base lay outside the gene matches. This CDR3 is built from 15 residues. Germline V lookup: CDR1 SGHVS, CDR2 FNYEAQ. The CDR3 DNA follows: TGTGCCAGCAGCTTACTAGCGGGAGCCACAGATACGCAGTATTTT. This sequence encodes CASSLLAGATDTQYF.

The chain combines TRBV5-4 with TRBJ1-2, with D possibly being TRBD1 (5 bases). Trimming shortened V by 0 bases and J by 4 bases, and 7 bases separated the two germline ends. Per the germline V gene, CDR1 is SGHNT and CDR2 is YYREEE (reference sequence). CDR3 length: 13 residues. The DNA for the CDR3 is TGTGCCAGCAGCTTGGTGGGGGTCTATGGCTACACCTTC. Translation: CASSLVGVYGYTF. The full variable domain, rest sourced from reference TRBV5-4 and TRBJ1-2, is ETGVTQSPTHLIKTRGQQVTLRCSSQSGHNTVSWYQQALGQGPQFIFQYYREEENGRGNFPPRFSGLQFPNYSSELNVNALELDDSALYLCASSLVGVYGYTFGSGTRLTVV.

This chain joins TRBV6-1 and TRBJ2-5; D may be TRBD1 (6 bases). Trimming removed 11 bases from V and 1 base from J, with 14 bases in between. CDR1 and CDR2 from the germline V gene are MNHNS and SASEGT. The CDR3 totals 13 residues. The CDR3 loop reads CAALTGSQETQYF. The CDR3 DNA reads as TGTGCCGCCTTAACAGGGTCCCAAGAGACCCAGTACTTC.